Listed here are 12 T cell receptor beta chains from one sample, sequenced in a study of T-cell reconstitution after alpha-beta-depleted transplantation in children (dated by TCRdb to the mid-2010s). The protocol used for the library was PCR. TCRdb names Illumina HiSeq 2500 as the instrument used. TCR library preparation used molecular barcoding, with unique molecular identifiers applied to normalize quantification of the TCRbeta repertoire. The public reads were run again by TCRdb, first through fastp at Q25 and then through MiXCR, and only productive beta chains were kept. All rows with the same CDR3 protein become a single entry with the most common DNA and genes. This sample holds around 440,000 distinct CDR3 sequences; roughly 15% were observed only once. The ten largest clones take up 25% to 30% of the sample. In light of the paper, this sample's treatment or condition label describes: allogeneic hematopoietic cell transplantation with graft depleted of TCRalphabeta T cells and CD19 B cells.

The source material was PBMCs, mostly from graft donor cells, sampled 360 days after TCRalphabeta/CD19-depleted stem cell transplant. Source of these receptors: a boy in the first two years of life who had a stem cell transplant for Wiskott-Aldrich syndrome, so the T cells may come from the graft donor.

The V call is TRBV28, the J call TRBJ1-2, with 9 bases that match TRBD1. Germline V gives CDR1 MDHEN, CDR2 SYDVKM. Trimming took 7 bases from V and 7 from J; bases not matched to a gene: 19. The CDR3 has 17 amino acids. CDR3 protein: CASTPVPHRGHVGGYTF. The CDR3 DNA sequence: TGTGCCAGCACACCCGTCCCCCACAGGGGGCATGTAGGTGGCTACACCTTC.

This clonotype was observed a handful of times. V usage is TRBV24-1 and J usage is TRBJ2-1, with D maybe TRBD1 (5 bases). The CDR3 has 15 residues. Trimming shortened V by 0 bases and J by 4 bases, and 9 bases separated the two germline ends. The germline CDR1 and CDR2 sequences are KGHDR and SFDVKD. In DNA, the CDR3 is TGTGCCACCAGTGATTTGAACAGGCCGTACAATGAGCAGTTCTTC. It codes for CATSDLNRPYNEQFF.

This clonotype was observed a handful of times. CDR3 coding DNA: TGCGCCAGCACCAGGGGCGGTACTGAAGCTTTCTTT. As protein: CASTRGGTEAFF. The chain employs TRBV5-1 and TRBJ1-1; perhaps TRBD1 as D (6 bases). The germline V and J ends were trimmed by 6 bases and 5 bases, with 11 bases remaining between them. The germline V gene encodes CDR1 SGHRS and CDR2 YFSETQ. This CDR3 comprises 12 residues.

This clonotype has a handful of counts. The V call is TRBV20-1, the J call TRBJ1-2; D is undetermined. The CDR3 is 13 amino acids. V lost 4 bases, J lost 6 bases, and 15 bases lay in between. The germline gives CDR1 DFQATT, CDR2 SNEGSKA (reference sequence). The CDR3 loop is CSATSPPIDGYTF. CDR3 bases: TGCAGTGCTACTTCACCCCCAATTGATGGCTACACCTTC.

The chain combines TRBV5-1 with TRBJ2-3; 15 bases align to TRBD2. This CDR3 has 16 residues. Germline CDR1 reads SGHRS; CDR2 reads YFSETQ. After removal of 4 bases from V and 5 bases from J, the junction contained 5 bases not matched to a gene. CDR3 residues: CASSIGTSGRIDTQYF. In nucleotides, the CDR3 is TGCGCCAGCAGCATCGGGACTAGCGGGAGGATAGATACGCAGTATTTT. The full variable domain, with the rest looked up from reference TRBV5-1 and TRBJ2-3, is KAGVTQTPRYLIKTRGQQVTLSCSPISGHRSVSWYQQTPGQGLQFLFEYFSETQRNKGNFPGRFSGRQFSNSRSEMNVSTLELGDSALYLCASSIGTSGRIDTQYFGPGTRLTVL.

The chain links TRBV2 to TRBJ1-1; tentatively, D is TRBD1 (6 bases). The CDR3 is made up of 13 amino acids. Germline lookup yields CDR1 SNHLY and CDR2 FYNNEI. Trimming took 5 bases from V and 5 from J, leaving 12 bases between them. The CDR3 protein is CASSSQGRTEAFF. The CDR3 DNA reads as TGTGCCAGCAGTAGTCAGGGGAGAACTGAAGCTTTCTTT.

This sequence joins TRBV2 and TRBJ2-2; D is uncertain. Germline assignment: CDR1 SNHLY and CDR2 FYNNEI. Trimming took off 3 bases at V and 5 bases at J, with 10 bases between the two ends. This CDR3 is built from 14 residues. For the CDR3, the DNA is TGTGCCAGCAGTGACCCCCCATGGACCGGGGAGCTGTTTTTT. This translates into CASSDPPWTGELFF.

The chain links TRBV5-1 to TRBJ1-1; D may be TRBD1 (5 bases). The V gene's germline CDR1 is SGHRS and CDR2 YFSETQ. CDR3 length: 15 amino acids. V lost 0 bases and J lost 1, with 10 bases in between. The CDR3 reads CASSLEAGRNTEAFF. DNA for the CDR3: TGCGCCAGCAGCTTGGAGGCAGGGAGGAACACTGAAGCTTTCTTT. The full variable domain, rest sourced from reference TRBV5-1 and TRBJ1-1, is KAGVTQTPRYLIKTRGQQVTLSCSPISGHRSVSWYQQTPGQGLQFLFEYFSETQRNKGNFPGRFSGRQFSNSRSEMNVSTLELGDSALYLCASSLEAGRNTEAFFGQGTRLTVV.

The table lists this clonotype with a few counts. The chain carries TRBV30 and TRBJ1-4; no clear D gene. V shed 0 bases and J shed 8 bases, with 10 bases lying between them. Germline V gene sequence: CDR1 GTSNPN, CDR2 SVGIG (reference sequence). This CDR3 is built from 13 residues. The CDR3 region is CAWSVNTLEKLFF. In nucleotides, the CDR3 is TGTGCCTGGAGTGTAAACACCTTAGAAAAACTGTTTTTT.

The chain joins TRBV20-1 to TRBJ2-5; possible D gene TRBD1, 6 bases. CDR3 length: 15 residues. The germline V gene encodes CDR1 DFQATT and CDR2 SNEGSKA (reference sequence). The V and J ends lost 3 bases and 4 bases respectively, with 18 bases between them. The CDR3 here is CSASRQATSGETQYF. The CDR3 region has the DNA TGCAGTGCTAGTCGACAGGCCACCTCGGGAGAGACCCAGTACTTC.

The V call is TRBV2, the J call TRBJ2-7; the D gene is possibly TRBD2 (5 bases). Germline assignment: CDR1 SNHLY and CDR2 FYNNEI. V lost 6 bases and J 3 bases, leaving 12 bases between the germline ends. There are 13 residues in the CDR3. CDR3 DNA sequence: TGTGCCAGCAGGCGGGTCCGCTACTACGAGCAGTACTTC. This encodes CASRRVRYYEQYF.

This clonotype was detected only a few times. The chain uses TRBV10-3 and TRBJ2-2; D not certain. CDR3 length: 14 amino acids. V shed 0 bases and J shed 7 bases, with 9 bases lying between them. CDR1 and CDR2 from the germline V gene are ENHRY and SYGVKD. The DNA for the CDR3 is TGTGCCATCAGTGAGTCAAACATCTTCGGGGAGCTGTTTTTT. It specifies CAISESNIFGELFF.